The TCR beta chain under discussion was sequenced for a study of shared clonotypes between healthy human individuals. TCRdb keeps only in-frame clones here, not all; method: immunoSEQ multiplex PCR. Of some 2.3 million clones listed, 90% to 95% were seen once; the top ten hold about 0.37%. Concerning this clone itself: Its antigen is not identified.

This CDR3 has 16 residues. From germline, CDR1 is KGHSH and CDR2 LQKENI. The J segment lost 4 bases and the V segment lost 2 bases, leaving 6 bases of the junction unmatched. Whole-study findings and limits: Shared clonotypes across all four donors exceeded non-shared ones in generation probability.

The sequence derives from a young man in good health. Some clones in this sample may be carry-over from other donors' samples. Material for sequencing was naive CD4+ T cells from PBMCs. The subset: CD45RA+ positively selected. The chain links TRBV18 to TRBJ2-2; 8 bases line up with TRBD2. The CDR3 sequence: CASSPNLAGSTGELFF. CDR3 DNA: TGTGCCAGCTCACCAAACTTAGCGGGGAGCACCGGGGAGCTGTTTTTT.